This record concerns one TCR beta chain sequence. The record originates from a study of blood T cell repertoires in COVID-19. About the research overall: T cells, B-cell-depleted T cells, or PBMCs supplied cDNA or gDNA.

Patients at the Seattle site were enrolled during active infection and followed longitudinally. Original analysis: By means of reference gene primer amplification, nucleated cell counts were estimated. Measured with immunoSEQ multiplex PCR; TCRdb has only the in-frame clones, and not every one. The V and J calls and clone size were taken over from that table, and D and trimming were inferred from the DNA. The top ten hold 2% to 3% of the sample, which has 200,000 to 250,000 clones, 70% to 90% seen once. The sequence came from a woman in her sixties or seventies with COVID-19, enrolled during active disease. Sequences were obtained from peripheral blood.

The CDR3 sequence is CASSPRGDTQYF. The CDR3 nucleotides read TGTGCCAGCAGCCCCCGGGGGGATACGCAGTATTTT. The chain combines TRBV5-4 with TRBJ2-3; perhaps TRBD2 as D (6 bases). V dropped 4 bases and J dropped 6 bases, with 9 bases sitting between them. The germline V gene encodes CDR1 SGHNT and CDR2 YYREEE (reference sequence). The CDR3 covers 12 residues.